The 24 T cell receptor beta chains in this list originate from one sample, sequenced in a study of prognosis after radiotherapy for stage I lung cancer. TCR beta CDR3 amplification from genomic DNA was performed by two-round multiplex PCR. Primers were specific to each TRBV and TRBJ gene in first-round PCR. MiXCR was run by TCRdb on the multiplex PCR reads, yielding one entry per CDR3 protein. The table records roughly 30,000 distinct CDR3 sequences, 40% to 50% of them present only once. The source was PBMCs, collected before or after stereotactic body radiation therapy (not recorded which). The receptors stem from a donor at least 50 years old with non-small cell lung cancer.

This clonotype was seen just once. The gene calls are TRBV6-1 and TRBJ1-6; 9 bases align to TRBD1. V shed 7 bases and J 9 bases; nucleotides not matched to a gene: 7. The CDR3 is 14 amino acids. In germline, CDR1 is MNHNS, CDR2 SASEGT. CDR3 sequence: CASIPGQGSSPLHF. The CDR3 nucleotides are TGTGCCAGCATCCCCGGACAGGGGAGTTCACCCCTCCACTTT.

The table lists this clonotype with many counts. V usage is TRBV24-1 and J usage is TRBJ2-3; D tentatively reads TRBD1 or TRBD2 (6 bases each). V lost 5 bases and J 1 base, leaving 9 bases between the germline ends. The CDR3 consists of 14 residues. Germline loops: CDR1 KGHDR, CDR2 SFDVKD. The CDR3: CATSVGGGTDTQYF. The CDR3 bases are TGTGCCACCAGTGTGGGGGGCGGCACAGATACGCAGTATTTT.

This clonotype was seen many times. The chain is built from TRBV18 and TRBJ2-5; no clear D. The germline V gene encodes CDR1 KGHSH and CDR2 LQKENI. The CDR3 spans 13 residues. V lost 3 bases to trimming and J lost 1 base, with 6 bases between them. CDR3 nucleotides: TGTGCCAGCTCACCGATGTCCCAAGAGACCCAGTACTTC. This gives the protein CASSPMSQETQYF.

On this clonotype itself: An end of the junction differs from the germline gene, which may be a read error. This rearrangement joins TRBV20-1 to TRBJ2-2, with D possibly TRBD2 on 6 matching bases. The CDR3 runs 14 residues. CDR1 and CDR2 (germline): DFQATT, SNEGSKA (reference sequence). CDR3 bases: TGCAGTGCTAGAGAGCGGTGGAACACCGGGGGGCTGTTTTTT. This gives the protein CSARERWNTGGLFF.

CDR3: CASATRGNTDTQYF. The CDR3 DNA is TGTGCCAGCGCGACTAGAGGGAATACAGATACGCAGTATTTT. The chain joins TRBV19 to TRBJ2-3; D is possibly TRBD2 (6 bases). In germline, CDR1 is LNHDA, CDR2 SQIVND (reference sequence). This CDR3 spans 14 amino acids. Trimming took 9 bases from V and 3 from J, leaving 16 bases between them. Full variable domain (rest looked up from reference TRBV19 and TRBJ2-3): DGGITQSPKYLFRKEGQNVTLSCEQNLNHDAMYWYRQDPGQGLRLIYYSQIVNDFQKGDIAEGYSVSREKKESFPLTVTSAQKNPTAFYLCASATRGNTDTQYFGPGTRLTVL.

Ten or more counts support this clonotype. The rearrangement uses TRBV11-2 and TRBJ1-4, with D unresolved. V lost 1 base to trimming and J lost 4 bases, with 13 bases between them. This CDR3 comprises 16 residues. Germline V CDR1 and CDR2: SGHAT, FQNNGV. Here the CDR3 reads CASSLATGPFNEKLFF. Here the CDR3 DNA reads TGTGCCAGCAGCTTAGCGACTGGGCCGTTTAATGAAAAACTGTTTTTT.

The V and J genes are TRBV4-2 and TRBJ1-5; D is uncertain. V was shortened by 0 bases and J by 7 bases, with 7 bases between the two germline ends. Germline lookup yields CDR1 LGHNA and CDR2 YNFKEQ. The CDR3 contains 13 residues. The CDR3 region has the DNA TGTGCCAGCAGCCAAGATCTCTGGCAGCCCCAGCATTTT. This encodes CASSQDLWQPQHF.

A remark on this clonotype: One end of the junction varies from germline; a read error may be responsible. The gene calls are TRBV6-2 or TRBV6-3 and TRBJ1-6; D may be TRBD1 (6 bases). This CDR3 has 14 amino acids. The germline gives CDR1 MNHEY, CDR2 SVGEGT. CDR3: CASSPWGASSPLQF. CDR3 nucleotide sequence: TGTGCCAGCAGTCCATGGGGGGCAAGTTCACCCCTACAATTT.

The V call is TRBV27, the J call TRBJ1-2, with unresolved D. Germline V CDR1 and CDR2: MNHEY, SMNVEV (reference sequence). CDR3 length: 13 residues. V lost 4 bases and J lost 0, with 6 bases in between. Here the CDR3 DNA reads TGTGCCAGCAGTTCCCATACTAACTATGGCTACACCTTC. Residues: CASSSHTNYGYTF.

This rearrangement joins TRBV28 to TRBJ2-7, with 8 bases fitting TRBD1. The CDR3 has 14 residues. The trim removed 5 bases at V and 5 bases at J, leaving 8 bases unmatched. In germline, CDR1 is MDHEN, CDR2 SYDVKM. Here the CDR3 reads CASSMDRVRDEQYF. The CDR3 nucleotides read TGTGCCAGCAGTATGGACAGGGTTAGGGACGAGCAGTACTTC.

The chain is built from TRBV7-9 and TRBJ1-2, with D perhaps TRBD1 (5 bases). Germline V gene lookup returns CDR1 SEHNR and CDR2 FQNEAQ (reference sequence). The CDR3 runs to 15 residues. Deletions cut 8 bases from V and 4 bases from J, with 20 bases between. CDR3 coding DNA: TGTGCCAGCCGGGCGGTACAGGTCTTCGTCTATGGCTACACCTTC. Protein sequence: CASRAVQVFVYGYTF.

Note on this clonotype: An end of the junction does not agree with germline; a read error may underlie this. This chain links TRBV20-1 with TRBJ1-2, with D possibly TRBD1 on 6 matching bases. The CDR3 has 14 amino acids. Germline V gives CDR1 DFQATT, CDR2 SNEGSKA (reference sequence). CDR3 nucleotide sequence: TGCAGTGCTAGAGACGAGGGGGGAGGCTATTGCTACACCTTC. As protein: CSARDEGGGYCYTF.

The chain has TRBV4-3 and TRBJ2-2, with 8 bases lining up with TRBD1. The CDR3 has 16 amino acids. Trimming at V came to 2 bases and at J to 1 base, leaving 3 bases not matched to a gene. CDR1 LGHNA and CDR2 YSLEER come from the germline V gene. The CDR3, as DNA: TGCGCCAGCAGCCAAAGAGGACAGGGGAACACCGGGGAGCTGTTTTTT. It codes for CASSQRGQGNTGELFF.

This clonotype is labeled medium-sized. This chain's CDR3 is CASSTFDSPLHF. DNA for the CDR3: TGTGCCAGCAGTACCTTTGATTCACCCCTCCACTTT. The chain combines TRBV28 with TRBJ1-6; D unclear. Trimming stripped 5 bases from V and 8 bases from J, with 7 bases between. This CDR3 comprises 12 residues. Germline CDR1 reads MDHEN; CDR2 reads SYDVKM.

The chain's CDR3 is CASSPIIVSMADTQYF. CDR3 DNA sequence: TGTGCCAGCAGCCCCATTATCGTGAGCATGGCAGATACGCAGTATTTT. The rearrangement joins TRBV28 to TRBJ2-3; D not resolved. V was cut by 6 bases and J by 4 bases, with 20 bases left in between. CDR1 MDHEN and CDR2 SYDVKM come from the germline V gene. The CDR3 length is 16 residues.

The CDR3 region is CASSQQSNTGELFF. The CDR3 coding sequence is TGCGCCAGCAGCCAACAATCGAACACCGGGGAGCTGTTTTTT. The chain combines TRBV5-1 with TRBJ2-2; no clear D. This CDR3 has 14 residues. Germline-derived CDR1 and CDR2 are SGHRS and YFSETQ. Trimming took off 4 bases at V and 0 bases at J, with 7 bases between the two ends.

J is TRBJ2-6 and V is TRBV9; no reliable D call. CDR3 length: 16 amino acids. V was clipped by 4 bases and J by 2 bases, with 13 bases between them. The V gene's germline CDR1 is SGDLS and CDR2 YYNGEE. The CDR3 is CASSPGLPTGANVLTF. In DNA form, the CDR3 reads TGTGCCAGCAGCCCCGGGCTTCCCACTGGGGCCAACGTCCTGACTTTC. Complete variable domain (other parts from reference TRBV9 and TRBJ2-6): DSGVTQTPKHLITATGQRVTLRCSPRSGDLSVYWYQQSLDQGLQFLIQYYNGEERAKGNILERFSAQQFPDLHSELNLSSLELGDSALYFCASSPGLPTGANVLTFGAGSRLTVL.

V gene TRBV5-1 combines with J gene TRBJ2-2; D unclear. Trimming took 4 bases from V and 7 from J, leaving 29 bases between them. The CDR3 is made up of 19 amino acids. Germline values: CDR1 SGHRS, CDR2 YFSETQ. CDR3 sequence reads: CASSPLGQVGLRNGGELFF. The CDR3 region has the DNA TGCGCCAGCAGCCCTCTTGGGCAGGTGGGTTTGCGGAACGGCGGGGAGCTGTTTTTT.

This clonotype was seen at least ten times. The chain joins TRBV5-4 to TRBJ1-5; D might be TRBD1 (5 bases). V was pared by 2 bases and J by 5 bases, with 8 bases between. This CDR3 is built from 13 residues. Germline CDR1 reads SGHNT; CDR2 reads YYREEE (reference sequence). CDR3 amino acids: CASSFDRDQPQHF. CDR3 in DNA: TGTGCCAGCAGCTTCGACAGAGATCAGCCCCAGCATTTT.

Many counts were recorded for this clonotype. The chain employs TRBV10-2 and TRBJ2-5; D remains unclear. Trimming shortened V by 1 base and J by 4 bases, and 13 bases separated the two germline ends. This CDR3 contains 15 residues. Germline V gives CDR1 WSHSY, CDR2 SAAADI. CDR3 DNA: TGCGCCAGCAGTGAGTACGAACGACGTGGAGAGACCCAGTACTTC. It encodes CASSEYERRGETQYF.

This clonotype is medium-sized in the sample. CDR3 loop: CASSETPGQGQYEQYF. DNA of the CDR3: TGTGCCAGCAGTGAAACCCCCGGACAGGGGCAGTACGAGCAGTACTTC. The chain combines TRBV6-4 with TRBJ2-7; TRBD1 matches at 9 bases. CDR1 is MRHNA, CDR2 SNTAGT, per germline. Trimming took 3 bases from V and 4 from J; bases not matched to a gene: 10. CDR3 length equals 16 residues.

This clonotype was seen repeatedly, ten times or more. V is TRBV20-1 and J is TRBJ2-7; the D gene is possibly TRBD2 (6 bases). Trimming left V 5 bases short and J 2 bases short, with 13 bases between. Germline lookup yields CDR1 DFQATT and CDR2 SNEGSKA (reference sequence). This CDR3 has 13 amino acids. The CDR3, as DNA: TGCAGTGCTGCGGAGGGGATTACCTACGAGCAGTACTTC. Amino acids: CSAAEGITYEQYF.

This sequence joins TRBV7-2 and TRBJ2-7; D remains unclear. The CDR3 spans 13 residues. V was clipped by 5 bases and J by 6 bases, with 14 bases between them. Germline CDR1 is SGHTA and CDR2 is FQGNSA. For the CDR3, the DNA is TGTGCCAGCAGCCAAGACTCCGGCTGCGAGCAGTACTTC. It translates to CASSQDSGCEQYF.

This clonotype was seen ten or more times. The rearrangement links TRBV7-9 to TRBJ2-7; TRBD2 matches 9 bases. J was trimmed by 0 bases and V by 11 bases; bases with no gene match: 8. Looked up from germline, CDR1 is SEHNR and CDR2 is FQNEAQ (reference sequence). This CDR3 has 14 residues. DNA for the CDR3: TGTGCCTGGGGGGGAGCGGGAGGCTCCTACGAGCAGTACTTC. Translating it yields CAWGGAGGSYEQYF.